This T cell receptor beta chain was sequenced during a study of shared clonotypes between healthy human individuals. General study results and limits: Among donors, clonotype sharing was expected to be affected by sequencing depth. For naive CD4 cells, roughly 5% of clonotypes were shared across a few donors.

Per the study methods: Junction-only sequences produced by ImmunoSEQ had no quality scores, so filtering differed. Sequencing used immunoSEQ multiplex PCR; TCRdb keeps in-frame clones, though not all of them. The DNA gave D and trimming, while V, J and clone size come from that table. Of about 1.1 million clones in the sample, approximately 78% were seen once. Notes on this clone: Antigen: not known. This sample also contains other DNA sequences that code for the same CDR3.

Sequencing was carried out using memory CD4+ T cells from PBMCs. Regarding subset: CD45RA-negative fraction. The TCR originated in a man between 18 and 29 years old in good health. Some clones in this sample may be carry-over from other donors' samples.

The CDR3 DNA follows: TGTGCCAGCAGCTTAGCAGGGGGCTACAATGAGCAGTTCTTC. Residues: CASSLAGGYNEQFF. This rearrangement joins TRBV11-3 to TRBJ2-1, with 7 bases lining up with TRBD1. The V gene's germline CDR1 is SGHNT and CDR2 YENEEA. The junction had 0 bases not matched to a gene; V was cut back by 1 base and J by 3 bases. CDR3 length: 14 amino acids.